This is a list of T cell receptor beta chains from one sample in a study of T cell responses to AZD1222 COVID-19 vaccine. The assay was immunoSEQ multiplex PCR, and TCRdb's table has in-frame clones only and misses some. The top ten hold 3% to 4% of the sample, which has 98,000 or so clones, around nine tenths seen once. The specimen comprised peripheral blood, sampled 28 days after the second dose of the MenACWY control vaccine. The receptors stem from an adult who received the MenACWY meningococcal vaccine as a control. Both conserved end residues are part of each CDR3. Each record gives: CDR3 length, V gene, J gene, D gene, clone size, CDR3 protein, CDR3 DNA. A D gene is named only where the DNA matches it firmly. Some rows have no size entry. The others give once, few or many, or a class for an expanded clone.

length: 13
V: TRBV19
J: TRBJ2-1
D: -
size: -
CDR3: CASSLVRYNEQFF
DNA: TGTGCCAGTTCCTTAGTCCGGTACAATGAGCAGTTCTTC

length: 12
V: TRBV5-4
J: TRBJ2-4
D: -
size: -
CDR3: CASSLDRNIQYF
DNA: TGTGCCAGCAGCCTCGACAGGAATATTCAGTACTTC

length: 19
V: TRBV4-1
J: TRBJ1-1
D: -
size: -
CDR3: CASSLRSGPHGGGGLEAFF
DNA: TGCGCCAGCAGCTTACGTTCGGGACCCCACGGGGGAGGAGGACTTGAAGCTTTCTTT

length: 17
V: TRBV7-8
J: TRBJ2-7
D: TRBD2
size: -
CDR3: CASSLRASGGISYEQYF
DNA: TGTGCCAGCAGCTTAAGAGCTAGCGGGGGAATTTCCTACGAGCAGTACTTC

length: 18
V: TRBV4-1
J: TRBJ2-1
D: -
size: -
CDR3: CASSPGIGATSSYNEQFF
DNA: TGCGCCAGCAGCCCGGGGATAGGGGCGACGAGCTCCTACAATGAGCAGTTCTTC

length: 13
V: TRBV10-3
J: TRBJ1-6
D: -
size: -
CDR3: CAIGGGDNSPLHF
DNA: TGTGCCATCGGCGGGGGGGATAATTCACCCCTCCACTTT

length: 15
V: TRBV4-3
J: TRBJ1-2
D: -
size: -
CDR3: CASSQAATEDYGYTF
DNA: TGCGCCAGCAGCCAAGCCGCGACAGAGGACTATGGCTACACCTTC

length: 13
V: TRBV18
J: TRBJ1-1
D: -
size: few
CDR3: CASSEGTAVEAFF
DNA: TGTGCCAGCTCAGAGGGGACCGCCGTTGAAGCTTTCTTT

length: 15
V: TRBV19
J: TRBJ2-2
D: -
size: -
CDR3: CASSIGGANTGELFF
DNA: TGTGCCAGTAGTATAGGCGGGGCGAACACCGGGGAGCTGTTTTTT

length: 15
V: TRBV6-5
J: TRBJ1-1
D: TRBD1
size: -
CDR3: CASSRQGDMNTEAFF
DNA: TGTGCCAGCAGTCGACAGGGCGATATGAACACTGAAGCTTTCTTT

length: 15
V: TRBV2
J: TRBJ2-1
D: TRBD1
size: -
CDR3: CASSELGQGVNEQFF
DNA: TGTGCCAGCAGTGAATTGGGACAGGGGGTCAATGAGCAGTTCTTC

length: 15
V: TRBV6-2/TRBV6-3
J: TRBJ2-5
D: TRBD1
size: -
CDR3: CASSPGQGAVETQYF
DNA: TGTGCCAGCAGCCCCGGACAGGGGGCCGTCGAGACCCAGTACTTC

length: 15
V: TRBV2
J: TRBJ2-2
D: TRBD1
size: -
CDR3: CASSVRGLNTGELFF
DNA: TGTGCCAGCAGTGTCAGGGGGCTAAACACCGGGGAGCTGTTTTTT

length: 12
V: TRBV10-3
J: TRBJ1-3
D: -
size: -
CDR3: CAISGDGNTIYF
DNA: TGTGCCATCAGTGGAGATGGAAACACCATATATTTT

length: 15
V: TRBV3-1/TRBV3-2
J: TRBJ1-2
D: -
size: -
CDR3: CASSLSDGANYGYTF
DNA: TGTGCCAGCAGCCTTTCAGATGGAGCTAACTATGGCTACACCTTC

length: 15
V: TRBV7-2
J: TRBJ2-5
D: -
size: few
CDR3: CASSLVRGPQETQYF
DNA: TGTGCCAGCAGCTTAGTTCGGGGACCCCAAGAGACCCAGTACTTC

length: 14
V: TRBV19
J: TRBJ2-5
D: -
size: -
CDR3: CASSSRRAQETQYF
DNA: TGTGCCAGTAGTTCCCGGAGGGCCCAAGAGACCCAGTACTTC